The sequence of this T cell receptor (beta chain) was determined in a study of T-cell memory formation after mild COVID-19. General study points: Shrinking CD4+ clones were chiefly CM and EM; CD8+ ones were chiefly EMRA. Clones that shrank (day 15 to 85) were balanced CD4/CD8, whereas later expanders leaned CD4+.

Regarding this clonotype: Its cognate antigen is unknown.

MiXCR, applied by TCRdb to the 5' RACE reads, yields one record per CDR3 protein. The table has 450,000 to 650,000 distinct CDR3 sequences, about 20% seen once; the top ten hold approximately 12%. The receptor was isolated from an adult woman who had mild COVID-19 (a few samples of this study predate the infection). Cell type and time point are not known. Sequenced input: PBMCs or a T cell subset sorted from them (not recorded which).

The chain's CDR3 is CASRALGQGLWGANVLTF. CDR3 nucleotides: TGTGCCAGCAGGGCCTTGGGACAGGGCCTCTGGGGGGCCAACGTCCTGACTTTC. The chain uses TRBV2 and TRBJ2-6; 9 nucleotides match TRBD1. CDR1 SNHLY and CDR2 FYNNEI come from the germline V gene. The trim removed 6 bases at V and 4 bases at J, leaving 13 bases unmatched. The CDR3 contains 18 residues.